This TCR beta chain was found in a study of tumor and adjacent non-tumor tissue in lung cancer. Study outcomes and limitations: Higher tumor TCR diversity was associated with shorter survival.

TCRbeta libraries were built with three rounds of nested PCR, modified from ARM-PCR. TCRdb reprocessed the multiplex PCR reads with MiXCR, giving one entry per CDR3 protein. The sample records about 98,000 distinct CDR3 sequences, 80% being singletons. This CDR3 region has 13 residues. V lost 8 bases to trimming and J lost 3 bases, with 13 bases between them. CDR1 is SGHNT, CDR2 YENEEA, per germline. This sample's RNA came from whole unsorted tissue. Distant lung tissue was collected more than 3 cm away from the tumor edge. Regarding this clonotype: Its target is unknown.

Sequenced material: distant non-tumor lung tissue. The receptor comes from a man in his sixties with small cell lung cancer. V usage is TRBV11-3 and J usage is TRBJ2-5; TRBD2 might be the D (6 bases). The CDR3 DNA reads TGTGCCAGCGAGGAGGGGCCGAAAGAGACCCAGTACTTC. This encodes CASEEGPKETQYF. The variable domain in full, with the rest retrieved from reference TRBV11-3 and TRBJ2-5, is EAGVVQSPRYKIIEKKQPVAFWCNPISGHNTLYWYLQNLGQGPELLIRYENEEAVDDSQLPKDRFSAERLKGVDSTLKIQPAELGDSAVYLCASEEGPKETQYFGPGTRLLVL.